The rows below give T cell receptor beta chains drawn from one sample of a study of T cell changes during pregnancy in multiple sclerosis. Here immunoSEQ multiplex PCR was the method, and the copy in TCRdb shows in-frame clones only, minus some. The data contain under 95,000 clones, 80% to 95% of them singletons. The sample here was peripheral blood, taken after pregnancy. Source of these receptors: a female donor with multiple sclerosis, enrolled in a pregnancy study. The CDR3 runs from the conserved cysteine through the conserved F or W. The order of the fields is D gene, J gene, V gene, clone size, CDR3 DNA, CDR3 protein. The D gene is left open where the match is weak. Size is omitted from some rows. Given values are once, few, many or a class for expanded clones.

TRBD1 | TRBJ2-5 | TRBV10-3 | NA | TGTGCCACCGACAGGGGGGATGAGACCCAGTACTTC | CATDRGDETQYF
TRBD1 | TRBJ1-1 | TRBV6-6 | few | TGTGCCAGCAGTACAGGGGGCTCGGAAGCTTTCTTT | CASSTGGSEAFF
NA | TRBJ2-7 | TRBV27 | once | TGTGCCAGCTCCGTTCCAGGGTCTTCCTACGAGCAGTACTTC | CASSVPGSSYEQYF
TRBD1 | TRBJ1-5 | TRBV11-2 | NA | TGTGCCAGCAGCACCACAGGGGGCTCAGATCAGCCCCAGCATTTT | CASSTTGGSDQPQHF
NA | TRBJ1-5 | TRBV6-6 | NA | TGTGCCAGCAGTTACTCGCCAGATCAGCCCCAGCATTTT | CASSYSPDQPQHF
NA | TRBJ2-7 | TRBV27 | few | TGTGCCAGCAGTTTTAAGGAGGGTCCCTACGAGCAGTACTTC | CASSFKEGPYEQYF
NA | TRBJ2-1 | TRBV27 | NA | TGTGCCAGCAGTATCCAACAGGGCAATGAGCAGTTCTTC | CASSIQQGNEQFF
TRBD2 | TRBJ2-3 | TRBV30 | NA | TGTGCCTGGACCGGGACTAGCGAGACAGATACGCAGTATTTT | CAWTGTSETDTQYF
TRBD2 | TRBJ2-7 | TRBV9 | NA | TGTGCCAGCAGCGTAGCTCCTAGCGGGGGCTCCTACGAGCAGTACTTC | CASSVAPSGGSYEQYF
NA | TRBJ1-4 | TRBV18 | few | TGTGCCAGCTCTCAAACCGGGGGGGCCAATGATGAAAAACTGTTTTTT | CASSQTGGANDEKLFF
TRBD2 | TRBJ2-3 | TRBV18 | few | TGTGCCAGCTCACCTCGGGACTACACAGATACGCAGTATTTT | CASSPRDYTDTQYF
NA | TRBJ2-7 | TRBV6-5 | once | TGTGCCAGCAGTTACGGGCAAGCCGGAGGGAACGAGCAGTACTTC | CASSYGQAGGNEQYF
NA | TRBJ2-5 | TRBV13 | NA | TGTGCCAGCAGCTTAGATCCTAGCCAAGAGACCCAGTACTTC | CASSLDPSQETQYF
TRBD2 | TRBJ2-7 | TRBV11-2 | NA | TGTGCCAGCGGCGGGGGGGAGCAGTACTTC | CASGGGEQYF
TRBD2 | TRBJ2-3 | TRBV30 | NA | TGTGCCTGGCGACTAGCGGCTAGCACAGATACGCAGTATTTT | CAWRLAASTDTQYF
TRBD1 | TRBJ1-5 | TRBV7-2 | NA | TGTGCCAGCAGCTTACAGGGACAGGGGAACGATCAGCCCCAGCATTTT | CASSLQGQGNDQPQHF
NA | TRBJ2-2 | TRBV4-2 | NA | TGTGCCAGCAGCCACACCGGGGAACTGTTTTTT | CASSHTGELFF
NA | TRBJ1-1 | TRBV29-1 | NA | TGCAGCGTTGGGCCGCAAATCAACACTGAAGCTTTCTTT | CSVGPQINTEAFF
NA | TRBJ2-7 | TRBV6-5 | NA | TGTGCCAGCAACAACCCATCCTCCTACGAGCAGTACTTC | CASNNPSSYEQYF
TRBD2 | TRBJ2-7 | TRBV9 | NA | TGTGCCAGCAGCGTAGCTTCTAGCGGCCCCTACGAGCAGTACTTC | CASSVASSGPYEQYF
TRBD1 | TRBJ2-3 | TRBV29-1 | NA | TGCAGCGTGAAACAGGGGGCAATAGATACGCAGTATTTT | CSVKQGAIDTQYF
NA | TRBJ2-1 | TRBV6-5 | NA | TGTGCCAGCAGTTCGGAGGGGGCCGGACGCAATGAGCAGTTCTTC | CASSSEGAGRNEQFF
TRBD1 | TRBJ1-1 | TRBV2 | NA | TGTGCCAGCAGGGACATACCGGGACAGGGGGCTTTAGGGACTGAAGCTTTCTTT | CASRDIPGQGALGTEAFF
TRBD2 | TRBJ2-5 | TRBV5-4 | NA | TGTGCCAGCAGCCCTAGCGGAAACCAAGAGACCCAGTACTTC | CASSPSGNQETQYF
TRBD1 | TRBJ2-7 | TRBV27 | NA | TGTGCCAGCACGCAGGGGGCCCCCTACGAGCAGTACTTC | CASTQGAPYEQYF
NA | TRBJ1-1 | TRBV4-3 | NA | TGCGCCAGCAGCCCGTGGGGAGGGAGCCGTCCCCTTGAAGCTTTCTTT | CASSPWGGSRPLEAFF
NA | TRBJ2-7 | TRBV27 | NA | TGTGCCAGCAGTTTCAACAGGGTGTACGAGCAGTACTTC | CASSFNRVYEQYF
NA | TRBJ1-2 | TRBV4-1 | NA | TGCGCCAGCAGCCAGGACTCCCCGTCTCTTGAGGGCTACACCTTC | CASSQDSPSLEGYTF
TRBD2 | TRBJ2-7 | TRBV7-2 | NA | TGTGCCAGCAGCTTATGGGCGGGAGGGTACGAGCAGTACTTC | CASSLWAGGYEQYF
NA | TRBJ1-2 | TRBV19 | NA | TGTGCCAGTAGCCAAGTCGCCGGTAACTATGGCTACACCTTC | CASSQVAGNYGYTF
NA | TRBJ2-1 | TRBV15 | NA | TGTGCCACCAGCTGGCAGCGAAATTACAATGAGCAGTTCTTC | CATSWQRNYNEQFF
TRBD2 | TRBJ2-3 | TRBV19 | NA | TGTGCCAGTATATTCGGACTAGCGGGAGGCCCAGATACGCAGTATTTT | CASIFGLAGGPDTQYF
NA | TRBJ2-1 | TRBV9 | NA | TGTGCCAGCAGCGTAGAGAGTACAGACTACAATGAGCAGTTCTTC | CASSVESTDYNEQFF
NA | TRBJ1-2 | TRBV5-4 | NA | TGTGCCAGCAGCCACAAAGGGGATCAGGACTATGGCTACACCTTC | CASSHKGDQDYGYTF
NA | TRBJ2-3 | TRBV2 | NA | TGTGCCAGCAGTGAGCGGGATTACACAGATACGCAGTATTTT | CASSERDYTDTQYF
TRBD1 | TRBJ1-1 | TRBV7-6 | NA | TGTGCCAGCAGCGCCCAGGGGGACACTGAAGCTTTCTTT | CASSAQGDTEAFF
NA | TRBJ1-1 | TRBV5-1 | NA | TGCGCCAGCAGCTCCTCGGGGGGGTGGACTGAAGCTTTCTTT | CASSSSGGWTEAFF
NA | TRBJ2-5 | TRBV6-5 | NA | TGTGCCAGCAGTCTGGGCCTTGGCGCAGAGACCCAGTACTTC | CASSLGLGAETQYF
TRBD1 | TRBJ1-4 | TRBV6-1 | NA | TGTGCCAGCAGACAGGGGAATAATGAAAAACTGTTTTTT | CASRQGNNEKLFF
TRBD2 | TRBJ2-5 | TRBV5-4 | NA | TGTGCCAGCAGCTTAGTCACTAGCGGGAGGCCGGAGACCCAGTACTTC | CASSLVTSGRPETQYF
TRBD1 | TRBJ1-6 | TRBV27 | NA | TGTGCCAGCAGCCCCGGACAGGGGTTTCCACCCCTCCACTTT | CASSPGQGFPPLHF
NA | TRBJ2-4 | TRBV11-2 | NA | TGTGCCAGCAGCTTAGAAGGAGCGCTAGCCAAAAACATTCAGTACTTC | CASSLEGALAKNIQYF
TRBD2 | TRBJ2-3 | TRBV10-3 | NA | TGTGCCATCAGTGCCAGCGGGGGGCCATTCACAGATACGCAGTATTTT | CAISASGGPFTDTQYF
NA | TRBJ1-5 | TRBV5-1 | NA | TGCGCCAGCAGCTTTAAACTAGACGGACGCAATCAGCCCCAGCATTTT | CASSFKLDGRNQPQHF
TRBD1 | TRBJ2-3 | TRBV11-2 | NA | TGTGCCAGCAGCTCGACAGGGCGCACAGATACGCAGTATTTT | CASSSTGRTDTQYF
TRBD2 | TRBJ2-5 | TRBV6-1 | NA | TGTGCCAGCAGTGAGACTAGCGGGGACCAAGAGACCCAGTACTTC | CASSETSGDQETQYF
TRBD2 | TRBJ2-1 | TRBV9 | once | TGTGCCAGCAGCGTGGGACTAGCGGGGGACTTGCAGTTCTTC | CASSVGLAGDLQFF
NA | TRBJ2-5 | TRBV25-1 | NA | TGTGCCAGCAGTGAAGGGAACAGGGTTCAAGAGACCCAGTACTTC | CASSEGNRVQETQYF
TRBD1 | TRBJ1-5 | TRBV6-5 | NA | TGTGCCAGCAGTCTCAGGGGGGATAGCAATCAGCCCCAGCATTTT | CASSLRGDSNQPQHF
TRBD1 | TRBJ1-2 | TRBV5-1 | NA | TGCGCCAGCAGCCGCGGACAGGCGGACTATGGCTACACCTTC | CASSRGQADYGYTF